A single T cell receptor (beta chain) is shown here with its context. Methods used by the authors: Counts of nucleated cells, estimated from reference gene primer amplification, were obtained. TCRdb's table, derived via immunoSEQ multiplex PCR, lists solely in-frame clones and lacks some. Clone size and V and J calls were adopted from that table, with D and trimming inferred from the DNA. The profile shows 87,000 or so clones, about 90% of them singletons. This specimen belongs to a study of blood T cell repertoires in COVID-19. Germline loops: CDR1 MNHEY, CDR2 SVGEGT. V shed 2 bases and J 3 bases; nucleotides not matched to a gene: 3. CDR3 length: 16 residues.

This clonotype was sampled from a man aged 18 to 30 with COVID-19, enrolled during active disease. V and J are TRBV6-2 or TRBV6-3 and TRBJ2-1; TRBD2 matches at 11 bases. The sequenced sample consisted of peripheral blood. The CDR3 bases are TGTGCCAGCAGTTACGTAGCGGGAGGGGGCTACAATGAGCAGTTCTTC. This translates into CASSYVAGGGYNEQFF.